This passage covers 14 T cell receptor beta chains from one sample sequenced in a study of T cell responses to AZD1222 COVID-19 vaccine (dated by TCRdb to about 2021). The label giving this sample's time point can be read as: about 28 days (+/-7) after the second vaccine dose. Libraries were made using the immunoSEQ multiplex PCR assay. The table comes from immuneACCESS by way of TCRdb, which keeps in-frame sequences with V and J called. Part of the clones is missing from these tables; in studies checked, under half for an unresolved V gene and the rest for unknown reasons. Within this sample are fewer than 95,000 clones, with 75% to 90% of them counted one time only. The ten largest clones capture approximately 5% of the sample. Material: peripheral blood, obtained 28 days after the second AZD1222 dose. These TCRs come from an adult who received the AZD1222 COVID-19 vaccine.

The V gene is TRBV3-1 (or the pseudogene TRBV3-2), the J gene TRBJ1-3; D is undetermined. Germline CDR1 and CDR2: LGHDT and YNNKEL (reference sequence). The CDR3 totals 19 residues. Between the trimmed V and J ends, which lost 0 bases and 0 bases, there was a span of 18 bases. CDR3 amino acids: CASSQDLFILADSGNTIYF. The CDR3 DNA reads TGTGCCAGCAGCCAAGATTTGTTTATACTGGCAGACTCTGGAAACACCATATATTTT.

The rearrangement joins TRBV12-5 to TRBJ1-3; D is uncertain. V was clipped by 3 bases and J by 0 bases, with 6 bases between them. There are 14 residues in the CDR3. CDR1 LGHNT and CDR2 FRNRAP come from the germline V gene. The DNA of the CDR3 is TGTGCTAGTGGTTTACGGGGCTCTGGAAACACCATATATTTT. This translates into CASGLRGSGNTIYF.

J is TRBJ1-2 and V is TRBV5-8; D unclear. Trimming removed 0 bases at V and 4 bases at J, with 16 bases between. Germline CDR1 is SGHTS and CDR2 is YDEGEE. The CDR3 covers 16 residues. As DNA, the CDR3 is TGTGCCAGCAGCTTGGAACCAAGGTCTTCGGGCTATGGCTACACCTTC. Residues: CASSLEPRSSGYGYTF. Based on the CDR3 plus reference TRBV5-8 and TRBJ1-2, the full variable domain is EAGVTQSPTHLIKTRGQQATLRCSPISGHTSVYWYQQALGLGLQFLLWYDEGEERNRGNFPPRFSGRQFPNYSSELNVNALELEDSALYLCASSLEPRSSGYGYTFGSGTRLTVV.

The rearrangement links TRBV4-1 to TRBJ2-5, with 7 bases aligning to TRBD1. Germline CDR1 reads MGHRA; CDR2 reads YSYEKL. This CDR3 comprises 13 residues. V shed 9 bases, J shed 1 base, and the junction held 5 bases outside the gene matches. The CDR3 nucleotides are TGCGCCAGTAGACAGGGACCCCAAGAGACCCAGTACTTC. As protein: CASRQGPQETQYF.

V and J are TRBV27 and TRBJ2-6; TRBD2 is a possible D gene (5 bases). Germline lookup yields CDR1 MNHEY and CDR2 SMNVEV (reference sequence). V lost 4 bases and J lost 4, with 20 bases in between. The length of the CDR3 is 18 residues. The DNA of the CDR3 is TGTGCCAGCAGTTCGCTATCTATGCGGGTCGGAGGGGCCAACGTCCTGACTTTC. Encoded protein: CASSSLSMRVGGANVLTF.

V gene TRBV5-1 combines with J gene TRBJ1-4; TRBD1 matches at 7 bases. CDR1 SGHRS and CDR2 YFSETQ come from the germline V gene. The trim removed 4 bases at V and 8 bases at J, leaving 8 bases unmatched. This CDR3 contains 14 residues. The CDR3 sequence is CASSAGQSVEKLFF. CDR3 bases: TGCGCCAGCAGCGCGGGACAGTCGGTAGAAAAACTGTTTTTT.

This clone turned up a few times. The CDR3 DNA follows: TGTGCCAGCTCACCACCGAGACAGGGGAAACAAGAGACCCAGTACTTC. Residues: CASSPPRQGKQETQYF. The chain couples TRBV18 to TRBJ2-5, with 8 bases that match TRBD1. The CDR3 totals 16 residues. With 0 bases clipped from V and 2 bases from J, the junction kept 5 bases outside the gene matches. Germline CDR1 reads KGHSH; CDR2 reads LQKENI.

The chain uses TRBV10-3 and TRBJ1-1, with a weak D call TRBD1 (6 bases). This CDR3 comprises 16 residues. The germline V and J ends were trimmed by 0 bases and 1 base, with 12 bases remaining between them. Germline V gene sequence: CDR1 ENHRY, CDR2 SYGVKD. The DNA for the CDR3 is TGTGCCATCAGTGAGTCGAAAGGGGGGCCGAACACTGAAGCTTTCTTT. This gives the protein CAISESKGGPNTEAFF.

The chain uses TRBV7-9 and TRBJ1-1, with D hard to call. V lost 1 base to trimming and J lost 0 bases, with 6 bases between them. The CDR3 has 14 amino acids. Looked up from germline, CDR1 is SEHNR and CDR2 is FQNEAQ (reference sequence). The CDR3 DNA sequence: TGTGCCAGCAGCTTAGAGGCGTTGAACACTGAAGCTTTCTTT. Protein: CASSLEALNTEAFF.

This clone has only one observation. The J gene is TRBJ1-6, the V gene TRBV4-1; D uncertain. This CDR3 spans 15 amino acids. Germline loops: CDR1 MGHRA, CDR2 YSYEKL. V lost 4 bases to trimming and J lost 6 bases, with 13 bases between them. CDR3 amino acids: CASSLGLGFNSPLHF. CDR3 DNA: TGCGCCAGCAGCCTGGGTCTCGGGTTTAATTCACCCCTCCACTTT.

The rearrangement links TRBV29-1 to TRBJ1-2; unclear D gene. The V gene lost 5 bases and the J gene lost 5 bases, with 6 bases spanning the gap. This CDR3 comprises 10 residues. Per germline, CDR1 SQVTM and CDR2 ANQGSEA. The CDR3 reads CSVQEYGYTF. The CDR3 DNA reads TGCAGCGTTCAGGAGTATGGCTACACCTTC. Filled out from reference TRBV29-1 and TRBJ1-2, the complete variable domain reads SAVISQKPSRDICQRGTSLTIQCQVDSQVTMMFWYRQQPGQSLTLIATANQGSEATYESGFVIDKFPISRPNLTFSTLTVSNMSPEDSSIYLCSVQEYGYTFGSGTRLTVV.

This chain uses TRBV6-1 with TRBJ2-1; D possibly corresponds to TRBD1 (6 bases). This CDR3 spans 16 amino acids. Trimming cost V 3 bases and J 0 bases, with 12 bases left between them. Germline values: CDR1 MNHNS, CDR2 SASEGT. This CDR3 is CASSDPGAVSYNEQFF. In nucleotides, the CDR3 is TGTGCCAGCAGTGATCCAGGGGCCGTCTCCTACAATGAGCAGTTCTTC.

In this sample, this clone turned up a few times. The chain couples TRBV10-3 to TRBJ1-2; TRBD1 is a possible D gene (5 bases). Germline values: CDR1 ENHRY, CDR2 SYGVKD. The CDR3 is 14 residues long. Trimming pared 4 bases from V and 8 bases from J, leaving 17 bases between. In DNA form, the CDR3 reads TGTGCCATCAGTGCATCGGGGGTCCTGGAGGGCTACACCTTC. It translates to CAISASGVLEGYTF.

This sequence joins TRBV27 and TRBJ2-3; 9 bases line up with TRBD1. The CDR3 has 15 amino acids. Trimming cost V 2 bases and J 4 bases; bases outside gene matches: 4. From germline, CDR1 is MNHEY and CDR2 SMNVEV (reference sequence). The chain's CDR3 is CASSLGTGRPDTQYF. In nucleotides, the CDR3 is TGTGCCAGCAGTTTAGGGACAGGGAGGCCAGATACGCAGTATTTT.